Sequencing of this TCR beta chain was carried out in a study of cytomegalovirus exposure and HLA in healthy donors. Study findings and constraints: Among the CMV-associated chains, three were confirmed in vitro as specific for CMV antigens. A highly shared variant cluster was judged a likely technical artifact. Prediction of most subjects' HLA-A and HLA-B alleles by TCR beta sequences was reportedly accurate.

Details on this clone: Its specificity is not known.

PCR amplification relied on 60 Vbeta primers (plus 13 Jbeta primers). Produced via immunoSEQ multiplex PCR; TCRdb's table is partial and in-frame only. Among around 140,000 clones, 78% were seen once, and the ten largest hold under 3%. CDR1 and CDR2 from the germline V gene are SGHTA and FQGTGA. The V segment lost 1 base and the J segment 3 bases; nucleotides outside the gene matches: 13. The CDR3 runs 19 residues. Sequencing was done on a sample of PBMCs. This chain links TRBV7-3 with TRBJ2-3, with 10 bases lining up with TRBD2. This sequence was found in a female donor in good health and CMV-seronegative. The CDR3 region is CASSLNPIAGGTWTDTQYF. The CDR3 region has the DNA TGTGCCAGCAGCTTAAATCCTATAGCGGGGGGCACTTGGACAGATACGCAGTATTTT.